Shown below are 16 T cell receptor beta chains from a single sample sequenced in a study of T-cell reconstitution after alpha-beta-depleted transplantation in children. A TCRbeta library incorporating unique molecular identifiers was prepared. TCRdb used MiXCR to reprocess the PCR reads, holding one entry per CDR3 protein. The repertoire holds fewer than 550,000 distinct CDR3 sequences, with approximately 10% as singletons. This sample comprised PBMCs, mostly from graft donor cells, obtained 180 days after TCRalphabeta/CD19-depleted stem cell transplant. These receptors all come from a female patient aged 2-10 years who had a stem cell transplant for aplastic anemia, so the T cells may come from the graft donor.

This clonotype was recorded a few times. The rearrangement joins TRBV7-2 to TRBJ2-3, with D tentatively TRBD2 (5 bases). CDR1 is SGHTA and CDR2 is FQGNSA in the germline V gene. This CDR3 is 16 amino acids long. The V and J ends lost 5 bases and 0 bases respectively, with 15 bases between them. The CDR3 is CASSTLAGLSTDTQYF. CDR3 nucleotides: TGTGCCAGCAGCACCCTAGCAGGCCTTAGCACAGATACGCAGTATTTT.

This chain connects TRBV7-9 to TRBJ1-1, with D possibly TRBD1 on 5 matching bases. The CDR3 totals 15 residues. Trimming removed 11 bases from V and 1 base from J, with 20 bases in between. Germline lookup yields CDR1 SEHNR and CDR2 FQNEAQ (reference sequence). The CDR3 nucleotides read TGTGCCCAGAGACTACTAGGGGATTCGAACACTGAAGCTTTCTTT. Encoded protein: CAQRLLGDSNTEAFF.

This clonotype was recorded at least ten times. The chain couples TRBV28 to TRBJ2-1; no clear D gene. Germline values: CDR1 MDHEN, CDR2 SYDVKM. Trimming cost V 2 bases and J 9 bases, with 11 bases left between them. This CDR3 comprises 13 residues. CDR3 in amino acids: CASSLGWVGEQFF. The CDR3 bases are TGTGCCAGCAGTTTAGGTTGGGTGGGTGAGCAGTTCTTC.

This chain links TRBV15 with TRBJ2-5, with a tentative D call TRBD1 (5 bases). V was clipped by 6 bases and J by 1 base, with 12 bases between them. CDR3 length: 14 amino acids. From germline, CDR1 is LNHNV and CDR2 YYDKDF (reference sequence). CDR3: CATSATDIQETQYF. As DNA, the CDR3 is TGTGCCACCAGTGCGACAGATATCCAAGAGACCCAGTACTTC.

This clonotype was counted a few times. The chain has TRBV30 and TRBJ2-1, with D uncertain. The V gene's germline CDR1 is GTSNPN and CDR2 SVGIG (reference sequence). V was cut by 3 bases and J by 3 bases, with 9 bases left in between. This CDR3 has 13 amino acids. For the CDR3, the DNA is TGTGCCTGGAGCTTAACCGGCTACAATGAGCAGTTCTTC. Amino acid sequence: CAWSLTGYNEQFF.

This chain links TRBV20-1 with TRBJ1-1; no reliable D call. Between the trimmed V and J ends, which lost 1 base and 0 bases, there was a span of 9 bases. This CDR3 has 14 amino acids. CDR1 and CDR2 (germline): DFQATT, SNEGSKA (reference sequence). CDR3 nucleotides: TGCAGTGCTAGAGGTAGGAGGATGAACACTGAAGCTTTCTTT. Translating it yields CSARGRRMNTEAFF.

This clonotype was observed a few times. J is TRBJ2-7 and V is TRBV28; D gene unclear. This CDR3 spans 15 amino acids. Germline CDR1 is MDHEN and CDR2 is SYDVKM. Deletions cut 2 bases from V and 1 base from J, with 12 bases between. CDR3 in DNA: TGTGCCAGCAGTTTACCGATGGTGGGGTCCTACGAGCAGTACTTC. Protein product: CASSLPMVGSYEQYF.

On this clonotype: Possible read error: a much larger clone is one base away. The conserved final phenylalanine or tryptophan is absent from the CDR3, which likely points to a read error. The chain links TRBV29-1 to TRBJ2-1, with 7 positions matching TRBD2. The V and J ends lost 4 bases and 2 bases, in that order; junction bases with no gene match: 2. The length of the CDR3 is 13 residues. CDR1 SQVTM and CDR2 ANQGSEA come from the germline V gene. The CDR3 nucleotides are TGCAGCGTTGGGGGGGGACCCTACAATGAGCAGTTCCTC. Translation gives CSVGGGPYNEQFL.

The sample holds a few counts of this clonotype. The gene calls are TRBV10-3 and TRBJ2-5; 8 positions agree with TRBD1. The CDR3 loop spans 14 amino acids. Germline CDR1 and CDR2: ENHRY and SYGVKD. Unmatched junction bases numbered 6, after V lost 2 bases and J lost 7 bases. CDR3 sequence: CAISEPGTGGTQYF. The CDR3 DNA follows: TGTGCCATCAGTGAGCCCGGGACAGGCGGGACCCAGTACTTC.

A few counts support this clonotype. The chain links TRBV20-1 to TRBJ2-7, with TRBD2 matching 9 bases. The CDR3 is 15 residues long. Per germline, CDR1 DFQATT and CDR2 SNEGSKA (reference sequence). V shed 0 bases and J 2 bases; nucleotides not matched to a gene: 5. The CDR3: CSARDRSSGAYEQYF. DNA of the CDR3: TGCAGTGCTAGAGATCGGTCTAGCGGGGCCTACGAGCAGTACTTC.

This clonotype was detected a few times. The genes are TRBV4-2 and TRBJ2-4, with TRBD2 matching over 7 bases. The trim removed 0 bases at V and 1 base at J, leaving 9 bases unmatched. This CDR3 is 18 amino acids long. In germline, CDR1 is LGHNA, CDR2 YNFKEQ. CDR3 residues: CASSQEREGTRAKNIQYF. CDR3 bases: TGTGCCAGCAGCCAAGAAAGGGAGGGGACGAGGGCCAAAAACATTCAGTACTTC.

This clonotype has just a few counts. The V and J genes are TRBV12-3 or TRBV12-4 and TRBJ2-3, with D unresolved. V lost 5 bases and J lost 4, with 25 bases in between. This CDR3 spans 18 amino acids. Here the CDR3 DNA reads TGTGCCAGCAGTGCTATATGGGTCAGGTTTAAAGGAGCAGATACGCAGTATTTT. Residues: CASSAIWVRFKGADTQYF.

The chain carries TRBV19 and TRBJ1-5; D gene ambiguous. The CDR3 has 15 residues. Germline CDR1 reads LNHDA; CDR2 reads SQIVND (reference sequence). Trimming stripped 2 bases from V and 4 bases from J, with 12 bases between. Here the CDR3 reads CASSIIALLNQPQHF. The CDR3 bases are TGTGCCAGTAGTATAATAGCGCTACTTAATCAGCCCCAGCATTTT.

At least ten counts were recorded for this clonotype. The rearrangement joins TRBV25-1 to TRBJ1-3, with D uncertain. The germline V and J ends were trimmed by 4 bases and 0 bases, with 7 bases remaining between them. The CDR3 spans 14 residues. Germline V gene sequence: CDR1 MGHDK, CDR2 SYGVNS. The CDR3 DNA follows: TGTGCCAGCAGTGTGCAGAGCTCTGGAAACACCATATATTTT. Amino acids: CASSVQSSGNTIYF.

This clonotype was seen at least ten times. CDR3 amino acids: CASSLAGGILSYEQYF. The CDR3 bases are TGTGCCAGCAGCTTAGCGGGAGGGATTCTCTCCTACGAGCAGTACTTC. V is TRBV7-2 and J is TRBJ2-7; TRBD2 aligns across 7 bases. CDR3 size: 16 residues. Germline V gene lookup returns CDR1 SGHTA and CDR2 FQGNSA. V lost 0 bases to trimming and J lost 0 bases; unmatched junction nucleotides: 5.

This clonotype was seen more than once but under ten times. This sequence joins TRBV6-7 and TRBJ2-5, with D perhaps matching TRBD1 or TRBD2 (5 bases each). TRBV6-7 is an ORF for which the function is uncertain. Deletions cut 8 bases from V and 1 base from J, with 14 bases between. CDR3 size: 14 residues. CDR3 nucleotides: TGTGCCAGCGGAACATGGGACCTCCAAGAGACCCAGTACTTC. Encoded protein: CASGTWDLQETQYF.